These 24 T cell receptor beta chains originate from one sample sequenced in a study of PD-1 blockade in classical Hodgkin lymphoma. The repertoire was sequenced with immunoSEQ multiplex PCR; TCRdb's copy has only in-frame clones and lacks some. The table shows about 21,000 clones, with about 63% occurring only once. In every patient, relapse followed autologous stem cell transplantation, while exposure to brentuximab vedotin differed. The sample was peripheral blood mononuclear cells (PBMCs), taken at baseline. These receptors originate from a human donor with classical Hodgkin lymphoma.

The chain joins TRBV7-2 to TRBJ2-7, with a possible D match to TRBD1 (5 bases). The V end was cut by 7 bases, the J end by 5 bases, with 18 bases between. In germline, CDR1 is SGHTA, CDR2 FQGNSA. The CDR3 totals 14 residues. The CDR3 DNA reads as TGTGCCAGCAACTCTGGGGCAATGAAGAACGAGCAGTACTTC. Translation: CASNSGAMKNEQYF.

The genes are TRBV5-1 and TRBJ1-5; 7 bases map to TRBD1. CDR3 length: 15 residues. Trimming removed 0 bases from V and 3 bases from J; junction bases left unmatched: 3. Germline V gives CDR1 SGHRS, CDR2 YFSETQ. The CDR3 bases are TGCGCCAGCAGCTTGGTAACAGGGGCCAATCAGCCCCAGCATTTT. Protein sequence: CASSLVTGANQPQHF.

The CDR3 spells CASSLRQVYGYTF. CDR3 in DNA: TGTGCCAGCAGTTTAAGACAGGTCTATGGCTACACCTTC. This chain connects TRBV28 to TRBJ1-2, with D possibly TRBD1 on 6 matching bases. This CDR3 has 13 amino acids. Germline V lookup: CDR1 MDHEN, CDR2 SYDVKM. The V and J ends lost 2 bases and 4 bases respectively, with 8 bases between them.

This chain links TRBV5-4 with TRBJ2-2, with 10 bases aligning to TRBD1. The length of the CDR3 is 16 residues. The V gene end was trimmed by 4 bases and the J gene end by 4 bases; junction bases not matched to a gene: 7. Germline values: CDR1 SGHNT, CDR2 YYREEE (reference sequence). CDR3 sequence reads: CASSPSGQGFTGELFF. The CDR3 DNA reads TGTGCCAGCAGCCCATCGGGACAGGGGTTCACCGGGGAGCTGTTTTTT.

This chain uses TRBV30 with TRBJ2-3; possibly TRBD1 for D (6 bases). Per the germline V gene, CDR1 is GTSNPN and CDR2 is SVGIG (reference sequence). V lost 5 bases and J lost 2, with 17 bases in between. The CDR3 consists of 15 residues. The chain's CDR3 is CAWGPSYRDTDTQYF. The CDR3 DNA reads TGTGCCTGGGGGCCGAGTTACAGGGACACAGATACGCAGTATTTT.

The sample holds a few counts of this clone. This sequence joins TRBV5-1 and TRBJ1-1; D ambiguous. The CDR3 is 15 amino acids. The germline V gene encodes CDR1 SGHRS and CDR2 YFSETQ. V lost 6 bases and J lost 0, with 15 bases in between. The CDR3, as DNA: TGCGCCAGCACCCGGAGGTCTGGTCTGAACACTGAAGCTTTCTTT. Protein: CASTRRSGLNTEAFF.

This chain links TRBV6-6 with TRBJ2-7; 13 bases fit TRBD2. The CDR3 sequence is 16 residues long. V dropped 9 bases and J dropped 4; count of bases not matched to a gene: 12. The germline V gene has CDR1 MNHNY and CDR2 SVGAGI (reference sequence). The CDR3 reads CASSTSGTSGTYEQYF. As DNA, the CDR3 is TGTGCCAGTTCGACCTCCGGGACTAGCGGGACTTACGAGCAGTACTTC.

By sample fraction, this clone is medium-sized. This rearrangement joins TRBV7-8 to TRBJ1-6; 7 positions match TRBD1. J gave up 3 bases and V 6 bases, and 8 bases lay outside the gene matches. This CDR3 contains 16 residues. The germline V gene has CDR1 SGHVS and CDR2 FQNEAQ. The CDR3 loop is CASSHRTGFYNSPLHF. The CDR3 DNA is TGTGCCAGCAGTCACAGGACAGGATTCTATAATTCACCCCTCCACTTT.

The CDR3 DNA is TGCGCCAGCAGGCATTCTGGGGCCAACGTCCTGACTTTC. This sequence encodes CASRHSGANVLTF. This rearrangement joins TRBV23-1 to TRBJ2-6; no definite D call. TRBV23-1 is treated as an ORF (open reading frame) with a function not yet certain. The germline V and J ends were trimmed by 6 bases and 1 base, with 4 bases remaining between them. This CDR3 has 13 residues.

This sequence joins TRBV7-2 and TRBJ1-3; unclear D gene. Germline CDR1 reads SGHTA; CDR2 reads FQGNSA. V was shortened by 3 bases and J by 3 bases, with 9 bases between the two germline ends. CDR3 size: 14 residues. CDR3 DNA sequence: TGTGCCAGCAGCTTGAACAGAGATGGAAACACCATATATTTT. Residues: CASSLNRDGNTIYF. Combining the CDR3 with reference TRBV7-2 and TRBJ1-3 gives the whole variable domain GAGVSQSPSNKVTEKGKDVELRCDPISGHTALYWYRQSLGQGLEFLIYFQGNSAPDKSGLPSDRFSAERTGGSVSTLTIQRTQQEDSAVYLCASSLNRDGNTIYFGEGSWLTVV.

J is TRBJ2-2 and V is TRBV6-5, with D uncertain. The germline gives CDR1 MNHEY, CDR2 SVGAGI. Trimming removed 2 bases at V and 5 bases at J, with 6 bases between. CDR3 length equals 13 residues. The CDR3 DNA reads as TGTGCCAGCAGTTACCCCAGGACCGGGGAGCTGTTTTTT. It translates to CASSYPRTGELFF.

The chain carries TRBV16 and TRBJ1-2, with D maybe TRBD1 (5 bases). This CDR3 comprises 16 residues. Trimming pared 4 bases from V and 4 bases from J, leaving 19 bases between. Germline lookup yields CDR1 KGHSY and CDR2 FQNENV. For the CDR3, the DNA is TGTGCCAGCAGCCCGCGGGGCTTCCGGAAGGGCTATGGCTACACCTTC. Its protein is CASSPRGFRKGYGYTF.

V and J are TRBV7-2 and TRBJ1-5; tentative D call: TRBD1 (5 bases). Trimming took off 1 base at V and 2 bases at J, with 12 bases between the two ends. This CDR3 region has 16 residues. Germline assignment: CDR1 SGHTA and CDR2 FQGNSA. The CDR3 region has the DNA TGTGCCAGCAGCTTAGGGGACCCGTGGGGCAATCAGCCCCAGCATTTT. Protein product: CASSLGDPWGNQPQHF.

The gene calls are TRBV4-3 and TRBJ2-2, with a weak D call TRBD2 (5 bases). Trimming pared 0 bases from V and 17 bases from J, leaving 16 bases between. Germline values: CDR1 LGHNA, CDR2 YSLEER. This CDR3 has 13 amino acids. The CDR3 protein is CASSQDGLPSLFF. CDR3 DNA sequence: TGCGCCAGCAGCCAAGATGGACTTCCCTCCCTTTTTTTT.

The chain uses TRBV9 and TRBJ2-7; D call uncertain. Trimming removed 0 bases from V and 3 bases from J, with 10 bases in between. CDR1 is SGDLS and CDR2 is YYNGEE in the germline V gene. The CDR3 sequence is 14 residues long. DNA of the CDR3: TGTGCCAGCAGCGTAGGGTCCAATGGCTACGAGCAGTACTTC. It codes for CASSVGSNGYEQYF.

J is TRBJ2-1 and V is TRBV27; 10 positions match TRBD2. V was pared by 6 bases and J by 8 bases, with 10 bases of the junction left unmatched. CDR3 length: 15 amino acids. Germline loops: CDR1 MNHEY, CDR2 SMNVEV (reference sequence). This CDR3 is CASSYTGTSEDEQFF. The CDR3 region has the DNA TGTGCCAGCAGCTATACCGGGACTAGCGAGGATGAGCAGTTCTTC.

In DNA, the CDR3 is TGTGCCAGCAGTTTGGGCAGGGGCGGCTACACCTTC. Amino acid sequence: CASSLGRGGYTF. The rearrangement uses TRBV28 and TRBJ1-2, with a weak D call TRBD1 (6 bases). Germline V lookup: CDR1 MDHEN, CDR2 SYDVKM. The CDR3 sequence is 12 residues long. V was shortened by 3 bases and J by 8 bases, with 10 bases between the two germline ends.

CDR3 loop: CASSYGQPGGTQYF. CDR3 coding DNA: TGCGCCAGCAGCTATGGACAGCCAGGAGGTACGCAGTATTTT. The chain uses TRBV5-1 and TRBJ2-3, with D possibly TRBD1 on 6 matching bases. The CDR3 runs to 14 residues. Per germline, CDR1 SGHRS and CDR2 YFSETQ. Trimming took 3 bases from V and 8 from J, leaving 16 bases between them.

The chain combines TRBV5-1 with TRBJ2-7, with 8 bases lining up with TRBD1. In germline, CDR1 is SGHRS, CDR2 YFSETQ. The V gene end was trimmed by 4 bases and the J gene end by 7 bases; junction bases not matched to a gene: 7. CDR3 length: 13 amino acids. The CDR3 spells CASSAGTGWEQYF. Written as DNA, the CDR3 is TGCGCCAGCAGCGCTGGGACAGGTTGGGAGCAGTACTTC.

This chain connects TRBV6-5 to TRBJ2-3; 7 bases are a match to TRBD1. V lost 3 bases and J lost 0; bases outside the gene matches: 3. CDR3 length: 15 residues. In germline, CDR1 is MNHEY, CDR2 SVGAGI. The CDR3 spells CASSYQGQSTDTQYF. CDR3 sequence (DNA): TGTGCCAGCAGTTATCAGGGACAGAGCACAGATACGCAGTATTTT.

This clone appeared a single time. This rearrangement joins TRBV19 to TRBJ1-2; D may be TRBD1 (5 bases). V dropped 3 bases and J dropped 3 bases, with 20 bases sitting between them. This CDR3 spans 17 amino acids. Looked up from germline, CDR1 is LNHDA and CDR2 is SQIVND (reference sequence). The CDR3 DNA follows: TGTGCCAGTAGTATTAGTCAGGGAGTGGGAAACGACTATGGCTACACCTTC. Its protein product is CASSISQGVGNDYGYTF.

The genes are TRBV27 and TRBJ1-1; D ambiguous. The CDR3 sequence is 14 residues long. Germline-derived CDR1 and CDR2 are MNHEY and SMNVEV (reference sequence). Trimming stripped 7 bases from V and 5 bases from J, with 17 bases between. The CDR3 nucleotides read TGTGCCAGCACTAGTAGGGAAGGGAGAACTGAAGCTTTCTTT. Protein sequence: CASTSREGRTEAFF.

The V call is TRBV19, the J call TRBJ2-3; TRBD1 matches 7 bases. Germline V gene sequence: CDR1 LNHDA, CDR2 SQIVND (reference sequence). This CDR3 spans 15 amino acids. V shed 3 bases, J shed 0 bases, and the junction held 3 bases outside the gene matches. CDR3 sequence: CASSIDRVSTDTQYF. DNA of the CDR3: TGTGCCAGTAGTATCGACAGGGTGAGCACAGATACGCAGTATTTT.

This sequence joins TRBV5-1 and TRBJ2-5; possible D gene TRBD2, 6 bases. Germline loops: CDR1 SGHRS, CDR2 YFSETQ. This CDR3 region has 17 residues. V shed 6 bases and J shed 5 bases, with 26 bases lying between them. This chain's CDR3 is CASTPNGGINLGETQYF. Written as DNA, the CDR3 is TGCGCCAGCACCCCAAATGGGGGGATCAATCTTGGGGAGACCCAGTACTTC.